The 3 T cell receptor beta chains below come from one sample, sequenced in a study of graft-versus-host responses after intestinal transplantation. Processed graft tissue released its intraepithelial and lamina propria lymphocytes. Clones were read by immunoSEQ multiplex PCR, and TCRdb kept only the in-frame ones, dropping some. The sample includes over 60,000 clones, 75% to 90% of them seen just once. The source material was ileum tissue, sampled 350 to 400 days after transplant. Source of these receptors: a human patient who received an intestinal transplant, so some T cells may come from the graft donor.

This chain connects TRBV18 to TRBJ2-1, with 12 bases aligning to TRBD1. The CDR3 is 14 amino acids. Germline trimming cut 6 bases from V and 9 bases from J; bases unmatched to any gene: 6. CDR1 is KGHSH and CDR2 is LQKENI in the germline V gene. The CDR3 spells CASSRGQGASEQFF. DNA for the CDR3: TGTGCCAGCTCCCGGGGACAGGGGGCGAGTGAGCAGTTCTTC.

The V gene is TRBV6-1, the J gene TRBJ1-5; 8 bases map to TRBD1. The CDR3 sequence is 17 residues long. Per germline, CDR1 MNHNS and CDR2 SASEGT. J lost 0 bases, V lost 3 bases, and 7 bases had no gene match. CDR3 in amino acids: CASSDRGQSYSNQPQHF. CDR3 nucleotide sequence: TGTGCCAGCAGTGACAGGGGGCAATCATATAGCAATCAGCCCCAGCATTTT.

The rearrangement joins TRBV9 to TRBJ1-2, with D unresolved. The CDR3 length is 17 residues. Looked up from germline, CDR1 is SGDLS and CDR2 is YYNGEE. V lost 1 base to trimming and J lost 0 bases, with 16 bases between them. CDR3 DNA sequence: TGTGCCAGCAGCGTATACCCGGAAATGGACCCTAACTATGGCTACACCTTC. The encoded protein is CASSVYPEMDPNYGYTF.